A single sample is the source of the 26 T cell receptor beta chains below, sequenced in a study of regulatory T cells in long-lasting Graves disease. Described time point: newly diagnosed GD, antithyroid drugs for less than 3 months. RNA isolated from PBMCs was used to make the TCR library. Sequencing libraries for TCR beta were prepared with iRepertoire HTBI primers and Arm-PCR of CDR3 regions. TCRdb used MiXCR to reprocess the multiplex PCR reads, holding one entry per CDR3 protein. The sample records 540,000 or so distinct CDR3 sequences, approximately 15% being singletons. The data also belong to a second study, concerning T cells in Graves' hyperthyroidism and ophthalmopathy.

Sequences were derived from peripheral blood mononuclear cells (PBMCs), sampled at new diagnosis, from a patient treated with antithyroid drugs. These TCRs come from a man in his thirties or forties with Graves disease.

This clonotype was seen a few times. The rearrangement uses TRBV29-1 and TRBJ2-1, with 10 bases matching TRBD2. The trim removed 4 bases at V and 0 bases at J, leaving 6 bases unmatched. This CDR3 spans 16 amino acids. CDR1 and CDR2 from the germline V gene are SQVTM and ANQGSEA. CDR3 bases: TGCAGCGTTGGGATTTTAGCGGGAGGCTCCTACAATGAGCAGTTCTTC. Amino acids: CSVGILAGGSYNEQFF.

This clonotype occurred a few times. This chain uses TRBV6-1 with TRBJ1-1; possible D gene TRBD1, 5 bases. V lost 6 bases and J lost 1, with 9 bases in between. The CDR3 length is 13 residues. Germline CDR1 reads MNHNS; CDR2 reads SASEGT. The CDR3 coding sequence is TGTGCCAGCAGACGGGGCTCGAACACTGAAGCTTTCTTT. This gives the protein CASRRGSNTEAFF.

The V call is TRBV5-1, the J call TRBJ2-2; the match to TRBD2 covers 9 bases. This CDR3 region has 16 residues. With V trimmed by 4 bases and J by 0 bases, 4 bases remained unmatched. Per the germline V gene, CDR1 is SGHRS and CDR2 is YFSETQ. The CDR3 here is CASSGASGANTGELFF. CDR3 bases: TGCGCCAGCAGCGGAGCTAGCGGGGCGAACACCGGGGAGCTGTTTTTT.

This clonotype was recorded at least ten times. The chain combines TRBV29-1 with TRBJ1-2; possibly TRBD1 for D (6 bases). Per germline, CDR1 SQVTM and CDR2 ANQGSEA. Trimming removed 7 bases at V and 6 bases at J, with 15 bases between. The CDR3 covers 12 residues. CDR3 region: CSASTGRDGYTF. CDR3 nucleotides: TGCAGCGCATCTACAGGGCGGGATGGCTACACCTTC. Combining the CDR3 with reference TRBV29-1 and TRBJ1-2 gives the whole variable domain SAVISQKPSRDICQRGTSLTIQCQVDSQVTMMFWYRQQPGQSLTLIATANQGSEATYESGFVIDKFPISRPNLTFSTLTVSNMSPEDSSIYLCSASTGRDGYTFGSGTRLTVV.

This chain joins TRBV6-5 and TRBJ1-6; D gene uncertain. This CDR3 region has 15 residues. Germline CDR1 is MNHEY and CDR2 is SVGAGI. The V and J ends lost 0 bases and 10 bases respectively, with 13 bases between them. CDR3 nucleotide sequence: TGTGCCAGCAGTTACTCGAGTCAGCCGGGATCACCCCTCCACTTT. Translating gives CASSYSSQPGSPLHF.

V is TRBV6-1 and J is TRBJ2-5; D ambiguous. This CDR3 has 14 amino acids. Trimming removed 2 bases at V and 1 base at J, with 8 bases between. Germline values: CDR1 MNHNS, CDR2 SASEGT. CDR3: CASSELGTQETQYF. The CDR3 DNA reads as TGTGCCAGCAGTGAATTGGGAACCCAAGAGACCCAGTACTTC.

This clonotype has ten or more counts. The genes are TRBV28 and TRBJ1-5, with 11 positions matching TRBD1. The V gene end was trimmed by 3 bases and the J gene end by 5 bases; junction bases not matched to a gene: 0. This CDR3 has 14 residues. Per the germline V gene, CDR1 is MDHEN and CDR2 is SYDVKM. CDR3: CASSLGQGDQPQHF. CDR3 coding DNA: TGTGCCAGCAGTTTGGGACAGGGGGATCAGCCCCAGCATTTT.

This clonotype has just a few counts. The chain is built from TRBV5-4 and TRBJ2-7; TRBD2 matches at 8 bases. Germline lookup yields CDR1 SGHNT and CDR2 YYREEE (reference sequence). The CDR3 loop spans 16 amino acids. V trimming: 0 bases; J trimming: 1 base; junction bases outside the gene matches: 6. This chain's CDR3 is CASSLAWGTRSYEQYF. DNA for the CDR3: TGTGCCAGCAGCTTGGCTTGGGGGACTAGGTCCTACGAGCAGTACTTC.

The sample holds many counts of this clonotype. This rearrangement joins TRBV29-1 to TRBJ2-5; perhaps TRBD2 as D (5 bases). Per the germline V gene, CDR1 is SQVTM and CDR2 is ANQGSEA. Trimming shortened V by 7 bases and J by 5 bases, and 14 bases separated the two germline ends. The CDR3 covers 12 residues. This CDR3 is CSAKGGVETQYF. In nucleotides, the CDR3 is TGCAGCGCAAAAGGAGGAGTGGAGACCCAGTACTTC.

This clonotype was counted only a few times. The chain is built from TRBV25-1 and TRBJ2-2; the D gene could be TRBD1 or TRBD2 (5 bases each). Trimming cost V 1 base and J 4 bases, with 13 bases left between them. This CDR3 spans 16 amino acids. Germline CDR1 and CDR2: MGHDK and SYGVNS. CDR3 bases: TGTGCCAGCAGTGAATTTGAGGGGTCCGGCACCGGGGAGCTGTTTTTT. Translation: CASSEFEGSGTGELFF.

This clonotype was seen more than once but under ten times. The gene calls are TRBV20-1 and TRBJ2-7; maybe TRBD2 (7 bases). Germline V CDR1 and CDR2: DFQATT, SNEGSKA (reference sequence). CDR3 size: 13 residues. The V end was cut by 0 bases, the J end by 5 bases, with 11 bases between. CDR3 in amino acids: CSARDRGGDEQYF. The CDR3 DNA reads TGCAGTGCTAGAGATAGGGGGGGCGACGAGCAGTACTTC.

This clonotype has ten or more counts. The chain is built from TRBV12-3 or TRBV12-4 and TRBJ1-5; D uncertain. The CDR3 is 14 amino acids. The V and J ends lost 0 bases and 1 base respectively, with 4 bases between them. The CDR3 DNA reads as TGTGCCAGCAGTTTAGCCCGCAGCAATCAGCCCCAGCATTTT. Its translation is CASSLARSNQPQHF.

As for this clonotype: A much larger clone is a single base away; this may be a read error. The gene calls are TRBV29-1 and TRBJ2-3; D gene unclear. The end of the DNA aligns better with TRBJ2-1, so the J call may be wrong. Germline CDR1 and CDR2: SQVTM and ANQGSEA. There are 11 residues in the CDR3. CDR3 sequence reads: CSVGVENEQFF. CDR3 DNA sequence: TGCAGCGTTGGGGTAGAGAATGAGCAGTTCTTC.

This clonotype was counted ten times or more. The rearrangement uses TRBV20-1 and TRBJ2-2, with a weak D call TRBD1 (5 bases). The CDR3 is 14 residues long. V was trimmed by 0 bases and J by 5 bases, leaving 10 bases between them. Germline CDR1 reads DFQATT; CDR2 reads SNEGSKA (reference sequence). CDR3 nucleotide sequence: TGCAGTGCTAGAGATCCAGGGTGGACCGGGGAGCTGTTTTTT. It encodes CSARDPGWTGELFF.

This clonotype appeared a few times. The chain combines TRBV19 with TRBJ1-5; D perhaps matches TRBD1 (6 bases). Germline CDR1 LNHDA, CDR2 SQIVND (reference sequence). The CDR3 sequence is 15 residues long. V lost 2 bases, J lost 4 bases, and 12 bases lay in between. CDR3 loop: CASSIMGGPNQPQHF. CDR3 nucleotides: TGTGCCAGTAGTATAATGGGGGGGCCAAATCAGCCCCAGCATTTT.

This clonotype was recorded many times. This chain uses TRBV12-3 or TRBV12-4 with TRBJ2-7; 7 bases fit TRBD2. This CDR3 is 14 amino acids long. Trimming removed 6 bases from V and 5 bases from J; junction bases left unmatched: 10. CDR3 amino acids: CASRTSPGGNEQYF. The CDR3 nucleotides read TGTGCCAGCAGAACTAGCCCGGGAGGAAACGAGCAGTACTTC.

This clonotype has ten or more counts. V usage is TRBV29-1 and J usage is TRBJ2-5, with a tentative D call TRBD1 (6 bases). V was cut by 8 bases and J by 5 bases, with 18 bases left in between. Germline V gene sequence: CDR1 SQVTM, CDR2 ANQGSEA. The CDR3 covers 13 residues. CDR3 bases: TGCAGCACGCCCGCAGGGGCCCGGGAGACCCAGTACTTC. Protein: CSTPAGARETQYF.

Many counts were recorded for this clonotype. The chain couples TRBV11-2 to TRBJ2-7, with TRBD1 as a possible D gene (6 bases). The length of the CDR3 is 12 residues. V was pared by 5 bases and J by 5 bases, with 10 bases between. Germline V gene sequence: CDR1 SGHAT, CDR2 FQNNGV. The CDR3 here is CASSITGNEQYF. In nucleotides, the CDR3 is TGTGCCAGCAGCATAACAGGGAACGAGCAGTACTTC.

The sample holds many counts of this clonotype. V usage is TRBV7-8 and J usage is TRBJ1-1; a possible D gene is TRBD1 (5 bases). The germline V gene has CDR1 SGHVS and CDR2 FQNEAQ. V was cut by 4 bases and J by 5 bases, with 17 bases left in between. CDR3 length equals 15 residues. The CDR3 region has the DNA TGTGCCAGCAGCTCCCCGACTTTTAAGGGGACTGAAGCTTTCTTT. This translates into CASSSPTFKGTEAFF.

This clonotype was counted many times. This chain links TRBV30 with TRBJ1-5; 10 bases line up with TRBD1. Germline V gene sequence: CDR1 GTSNPN, CDR2 SVGIG (reference sequence). V shed 1 base and J 7 bases; nucleotides not matched to a gene: 7. This CDR3 spans 15 amino acids. The CDR3, as DNA: TGTGCCTGGAGTGCGGGACAGGGGAATATCCAGCCCCAGCATTTT. Its protein is CAWSAGQGNIQPQHF.

This clonotype was counted ten times or more. This chain uses TRBV7-2 with TRBJ2-5, with 7 positions matching TRBD2. Germline CDR1 reads SGHTA; CDR2 reads FQGNSA. The CDR3 length is 14 residues. V shed 3 bases and J 4 bases; nucleotides not matched to a gene: 5. CDR3 nucleotides: TGTGCCAGCAGCTTTCGAGGGAGGGGAGAGACCCAGTACTTC. This gives the protein CASSFRGRGETQYF.

This clonotype appeared many times. V is TRBV6-1 and J is TRBJ2-7; D is possibly TRBD1 (6 bases). The germline gives CDR1 MNHNS, CDR2 SASEGT. CDR3 length equals 17 residues. With 2 bases removed from V and 5 bases from J, the gap between germline ends came to 22 bases. The CDR3 region is CASSEIVRGQLAHEQYF. The CDR3 DNA reads as TGTGCCAGCAGTGAAATAGTTCGCGGACAGCTCGCCCACGAGCAGTACTTC.

This clonotype was picked up many times. The J gene is TRBJ2-2, the V gene TRBV6-1; D may match TRBD1 or TRBD2 (6 bases each). Trimming left V 6 bases short and J 4 bases short, with 18 bases between. Per the germline V gene, CDR1 is MNHNS and CDR2 is SASEGT. The CDR3 extends over 16 amino acids. The CDR3 protein is CASSPRLGGFTGELFF. In nucleotides, the CDR3 is TGTGCCAGCAGCCCCCGGTTGGGGGGCTTCACCGGGGAGCTGTTTTTT.

The chain employs TRBV2 and TRBJ1-2; D is perhaps TRBD1 (6 bases). Germline loops: CDR1 SNHLY, CDR2 FYNNEI. Trimming took off 4 bases at V and 3 bases at J, with 12 bases between the two ends. The CDR3 runs to 14 residues. CDR3 bases: TGTGCCAGCAGTGTGACAGGTGGGGACTATGGCTACACCTTC. As protein: CASSVTGGDYGYTF.

In this sample, this clonotype turned up many times. This CDR3 is CASSPPGTRSYNEQFF. The CDR3, as DNA: TGTGCCAGCAGCCCCCCCGGGACCCGCTCCTACAATGAGCAGTTCTTC. The chain employs TRBV7-3 and TRBJ2-1; D tentatively fits TRBD1 or TRBD2 (5 bases each). The CDR3 has 16 residues. V was cut by 5 bases and J by 0 bases, with 14 bases left in between. Germline loops: CDR1 SGHTA, CDR2 FQGTGA.

Many counts were recorded for this clonotype. The genes are TRBV5-5 and TRBJ1-1; D is perhaps TRBD1 (5 bases). CDR3 length: 13 residues. CDR1 SGHKS and CDR2 YYEKEE come from the germline V gene (reference sequence). Trimming took 1 base from V and 5 from J, leaving 9 bases between them. For the CDR3, the DNA is TGTGCCAGCAGCTTGTTCGGGGGGACTGAAGCTTTCTTT. Encoded protein: CASSLFGGTEAFF.